The rows below give T cell receptor beta chains drawn from one sample of a study of OX40 agonist ivuxolimab in advanced cancers. Assay used: immunoSEQ multiplex PCR; TCRdb lists only in-frame clones, some missing. The data hold some 77,000 clones, with approximately 90% observed a single time. Sequences were derived from CD4+ or CD8+ T cells sorted from blood, sampled in a trial of the OX40 agonist ivuxolimab. The receptors were gathered from an adult with an advanced solid tumor such as melanoma, head and neck, liver or kidney cancer. The CDR3 runs from the conserved cysteine through the conserved F or W. The order of the fields is D gene, V gene, J gene, CDR3 length, CDR3 protein. A D gene is named only where the DNA matches it firmly.

D gene: .; V gene: TRBV2; J gene: TRBJ1-6; CDR3 length: 17; CDR3 protein: CASSEALSVGYYSPLHF
D gene: TRBD2; V gene: TRBV7-2; J gene: TRBJ2-7; CDR3 length: 15; CDR3 protein: CASSLTSGGPYEQYF
D gene: .; V gene: TRBV19; J gene: TRBJ2-7; CDR3 length: 13; CDR3 protein: CASSLRGPYEQYF
D gene: .; V gene: TRBV7-9; J gene: TRBJ2-4; CDR3 length: 15; CDR3 protein: CASSEGGLAKNIQYF
D gene: .; V gene: TRBV10-3; J gene: TRBJ2-1; CDR3 length: 13; CDR3 protein: CAIKESGDNEQFF
D gene: .; V gene: TRBV7-9; J gene: TRBJ2-5; CDR3 length: 14; CDR3 protein: CASSLEGGGETQYF
D gene: TRBD2; V gene: TRBV11-2; J gene: TRBJ2-5; CDR3 length: 16; CDR3 protein: CASSLVTSGARETQYF
D gene: .; V gene: TRBV5-4; J gene: TRBJ1-1; CDR3 length: 13; CDR3 protein: CASSFGLNTEAFF
D gene: .; V gene: TRBV6-6; J gene: .; CDR3 length: 14; CDR3 protein: CASSYSGSDYEQYF
D gene: TRBD2; V gene: TRBV14; J gene: TRBJ2-5; CDR3 length: 18; CDR3 protein: CASSQGILSGGAGETQYF
D gene: .; V gene: TRBV19; J gene: TRBJ2-7; CDR3 length: 14; CDR3 protein: CASSIGQGYYEQYF
D gene: .; V gene: TRBV21-1; J gene: TRBJ2-5; CDR3 length: 14; CDR3 protein: CASSKRTGQETQYF
D gene: .; V gene: TRBV29-1; J gene: TRBJ2-1; CDR3 length: 12; CDR3 protein: CSVEDPGHEQFF
D gene: .; V gene: TRBV7-2; J gene: TRBJ2-7; CDR3 length: 16; CDR3 protein: CASSHIGGNQSYEQYF
D gene: .; V gene: TRBV27; J gene: TRBJ1-3; CDR3 length: 15; CDR3 protein: CASARSGDTGNTIYF
D gene: .; V gene: TRBV7-9; J gene: TRBJ1-1; CDR3 length: 16; CDR3 protein: CASSLALTTVNTEAFF
D gene: .; V gene: TRBV11-2; J gene: TRBJ1-2; CDR3 length: 15; CDR3 protein: CASSPDVGGAYGYTF
D gene: TRBD1; V gene: TRBV11-2; J gene: TRBJ1-1; CDR3 length: 13; CDR3 protein: CASSFHRGAEAFF
D gene: .; V gene: TRBV19; J gene: TRBJ1-4; CDR3 length: 15; CDR3 protein: CASSTYNAYNEKLFF
D gene: .; V gene: TRBV10-2; J gene: TRBJ1-1; CDR3 length: 14; CDR3 protein: CASSETVKNTEAFF
D gene: .; V gene: TRBV11-2; J gene: TRBJ2-3; CDR3 length: 14; CDR3 protein: CASSLGHSTDTQYF
D gene: .; V gene: TRBV7-6; J gene: TRBJ2-7; CDR3 length: 16; CDR3 protein: CASSLEAEEGSYEQYF
D gene: TRBD2; V gene: TRBV5-8; J gene: TRBJ2-7; CDR3 length: 18; CDR3 protein: CASSLMRSGGPESYEQYF
D gene: .; V gene: TRBV21-1; J gene: TRBJ2-2; CDR3 length: 18; CDR3 protein: CASSKGLAGDSSTGELFF
D gene: .; V gene: TRBV7-9; J gene: TRBJ2-1; CDR3 length: 13; CDR3 protein: CASSYSGAPEQFF
D gene: .; V gene: TRBV7-9; J gene: TRBJ2-2; CDR3 length: 12; CDR3 protein: CASSSLSGELFF
D gene: TRBD2; V gene: TRBV9; J gene: TRBJ2-1; CDR3 length: 16; CDR3 protein: CASSPSGSGSYNEQFF
D gene: TRBD1; V gene: TRBV13; J gene: TRBJ2-5; CDR3 length: 15; CDR3 protein: CASSLARTGEETQYF
D gene: .; V gene: TRBV19; J gene: TRBJ2-3; CDR3 length: 11; CDR3 protein: CASSKADTQYF
D gene: .; V gene: TRBV29-1; J gene: TRBJ1-2; CDR3 length: 13; CDR3 protein: CSVVSGDFYGYTF
D gene: TRBD2; V gene: TRBV9; J gene: TRBJ2-5; CDR3 length: 16; CDR3 protein: CASSESSGGAQETQYF
D gene: .; V gene: TRBV13; J gene: TRBJ2-3; CDR3 length: 14; CDR3 protein: CASSLVPDTDTQYF
D gene: TRBD1; V gene: TRBV10-3; J gene: TRBJ1-2; CDR3 length: 16; CDR3 protein: CAISGRETGGDYGYTF